The rows below give T cell receptor beta chains drawn from one sample of a study of control samples from healthy donors and cancer patients. Some clones are missing from TCRdb's copy, which holds only in-frame ones; the method was immunoSEQ multiplex PCR. This table has 150,000 or so clones, about 95% appearing once. The sample consisted of PBMCs. These TCRs come from a man aged 60-69 years with colorectal cancer. Both conserved end residues are part of each CDR3. D genes are given only for firm matches. Some rows have no size entry. The others give once, few or many, or a class for an expanded clone.

clone size,V gene,J gene,D gene,CDR3 protein,CDR3 DNA
-,TRBV27,TRBJ1-1,-,CASRAGVSTEAFF,TGTGCCAGCAGGGCAGGGGTGAGCACTGAAGCTTTCTTT
-,TRBV6-1,TRBJ1-4,-,CASSDTRGDEKLFF,TGTGCCAGCAGTGACACTAGGGGGGACGAAAAACTGTTTTTT
-,TRBV5-4,TRBJ1-6,TRBD1,CASSLARDRAQSPLHF,TGTGCCAGCAGCTTGGCCCGGGACAGGGCCCAATCACCCCTCCACTTT
-,TRBV7-2,TRBJ1-1,-,CASSPWENTEAFF,TGTGCCAGCAGCCCCTGGGAAAACACTGAAGCTTTCTTT
-,TRBV11-2,TRBJ1-5,-,CASSLVEGSPQHF,TGTGCCAGCAGCTTAGTGGAGGGGTCGCCCCAGCATTTT
-,TRBV5-5,TRBJ2-7,-,CASSLGSPDEQYF,TGTGCCAGCAGCTTGGGGTCCCCGGACGAGCAGTACTTC
-,TRBV6-5,TRBJ1-1,TRBD1,CASTYQGARTEAFF,TGTGCCAGCACTTACCAGGGGGCGAGGACTGAAGCTTTCTTT
-,TRBV12-3/TRBV12-4,TRBJ2-7,-,CASSPGLSYEQYF,TGTGCCAGCAGTCCAGGTCTCTCCTACGAGCAGTACTTC
once,TRBV24-1,TRBJ1-5,TRBD1,CATQSFRTGRLPSNQPQHF,TGTGCCACTCAGTCCTTTAGGACAGGGCGCCTCCCTAGCAATCAGCCCCAGCATTTT
-,TRBV3-1/TRBV3-2,TRBJ2-4,-,CASRQGWGSDIQYF,TGTGCCAGCAGGCAAGGATGGGGTAGTGACATTCAGTACTTC
-,TRBV6-5,TRBJ2-5,-,CASSSTGPRETQYF,TGTGCCAGCAGTTCGACCGGGCCCCGGGAGACCCAGTACTTC
-,TRBV15,TRBJ2-7,-,CATSRDRTSYEQYF,TGTGCCACCAGCAGAGATAGGACCTCCTACGAGCAGTACTTC
few,TRBV29-1,TRBJ1-4,-,CSVRFATNEKLFF,TGCAGCGTTAGGTTCGCAACTAATGAAAAACTGTTTTTT
-,TRBV7-2,TRBJ2-4,-,CASSVDGTSRNIQYF,TGTGCCAGCAGCGTAGACGGGACCTCGAGGAACATTCAGTACTTC
-,TRBV6-5,TRBJ2-5,TRBD1,CASSLTGLETQYF,TGTGCCAGCTCGCTGACAGGGCTCGAGACCCAGTACTTC
-,TRBV11-3,TRBJ2-2,-,CASSLEAGLNTGELFF,TGTGCCAGCAGCTTAGAAGCAGGTCTGAACACCGGGGAGCTGTTTTTT
-,TRBV10-1,TRBJ2-7,TRBD2,CASSESLTTSGGRSSYEQYF,TGCGCCAGCAGTGAGTCGCTCACGACTAGCGGGGGGCGGAGCTCCTACGAGCAGTACTTC
-,TRBV19,TRBJ2-5,-,CASTDNNDGTQYF,TGTGCCAGTACCGATAATAACGACGGGACCCAGTACTTC
-,TRBV6-4,TRBJ1-4,TRBD1,CASRGQGANEKLFF,TGTGCCAGCAGGGGACAGGGGGCGAATGAAAAACTGTTTTTT
-,TRBV18,TRBJ2-1,TRBD1,CASSPPHGTDNEQFF,TGTGCCAGCTCACCACCACATGGGACAGACAATGAGCAGTTCTTC
-,TRBV3-1/TRBV3-2,TRBJ2-7,TRBD2,CASSQAGTSGFEQYF,TGTGCCAGCAGCCAAGCCGGGACTAGCGGGTTCGAGCAGTACTTC
-,TRBV3-1/TRBV3-2,TRBJ2-5,TRBD2,CASSPLTSGGAGETQYF,TGTGCCAGCAGCCCCCTGACTAGCGGGGGGGCGGGAGAGACCCAGTACTTC
-,TRBV7-9,TRBJ1-4,-,CASSRNEKLFF,TGTGCCAGCAGCCGCAATGAAAAACTGTTTTTT
-,TRBV5-5,TRBJ2-1,TRBD1,CASSLGWGQGANEQFF,TGTGCCAGCAGCTTGGGATGGGGACAGGGGGCTAATGAGCAGTTCTTC
-,TRBV4-3,TRBJ1-4,-,CASSQDQGTLNEKLFF,TGCGCCAGCAGCCAAGATCAAGGGACACTAAATGAAAAACTGTTTTTT
-,TRBV19,TRBJ1-4,-,CASSLWTDATNEKLFF,TGTGCCAGTAGTCTTTGGACCGATGCAACTAATGAAAAACTGTTTTTT
-,TRBV7-2,TRBJ1-5,-,CASSLGPGGAGQPQHF,TGTGCCAGCAGCTTAGGGCCGGGGGGCGCCGGTCAGCCCCAGCATTTT
-,TRBV7-8,TRBJ1-1,-,CASSLDPNTEAFF,TGTGCCAGCAGCTTAGATCCGAACACTGAAGCTTTCTTT
-,TRBV19,TRBJ2-1,-,CASSIDPPGTSSYNEQFF,TGTGCCAGTAGTATAGATCCCCCAGGGACAAGCTCCTACAATGAGCAGTTCTTC
-,TRBV29-1,TRBJ2-7,-,CSARSGAHEQYF,TGCAGCGCCCGGTCAGGGGCTCACGAGCAGTACTTC
-,TRBV20-1,TRBJ1-2,-,CSAGQNYGYTF,TGCAGTGCAGGACAGAACTATGGCTACACCTTC
-,TRBV7-8,TRBJ2-1,TRBD2,CASSLSGGYNEQFF,TGTGCCAGCAGCCTGAGCGGGGGTTACAATGAGCAGTTCTTC
-,TRBV7-9,TRBJ1-1,TRBD1,CASSPQGQGNTEAFF,TGTGCCAGCAGCCCCCAGGGACAGGGAAACACTGAAGCTTTCTTT
-,TRBV19,TRBJ1-2,-,CASSRGGEANYGYTF,TGTGCCAGCTCCCGGGGAGGAGAGGCTAACTATGGCTACACCTTC
-,TRBV3-1/TRBV3-2,TRBJ2-5,TRBD2,CASSQGEGETQYF,TGTGCCAGCAGCCAAGGGGAGGGGGAGACCCAGTACTTC
-,TRBV5-1,TRBJ1-2,TRBD1,CASSGTGTGTYTF,TGCGCCAGCAGCGGAACCGGGACAGGGACCTACACCTTC
-,TRBV6-5,TRBJ2-7,-,CASSLDRYEQYF,TGTGCCAGCAGTCTAGACAGATACGAGCAGTACTTC
-,TRBV28,TRBJ1-2,TRBD1,CASRPGQAIYGYTF,TGTGCCAGCAGACCGGGACAGGCGATCTATGGCTACACCTTC
-,TRBV5-1,TRBJ1-3,-,CASSPMGSVSGNTIYF,TGCGCCAGCAGCCCGATGGGTTCGGTCTCTGGAAACACCATATATTTT
once,TRBV5-5,TRBJ1-3,-,CASSSWGSGNTIYF,TGTGCCAGCAGCTCGTGGGGGTCTGGAAACACCATATATTTT
once,TRBV19,TRBJ1-4,-,CASSIVSGLNEKLFF,TGTGCCAGTAGTATAGTTTCCGGCCTTAATGAAAAACTGTTTTTT
-,TRBV4-3,TRBJ2-2,-,CASSQAWGGTSSRELFF,TGCGCCAGCAGCCAAGCCTGGGGAGGAACCAGCTCGAGGGAGCTGTTTTTT
-,TRBV6-2/TRBV6-3,TRBJ1-4,-,CASSPGTFEKLFF,TGTGCCAGCAGTCCCGGGACTTTTGAAAAACTGTTTTTT
-,TRBV7-8,TRBJ1-2,-,CASSPQGDYGYTF,TGTGCCAGCAGCCCCCAAGGGGACTATGGCTACACCTTC
-,TRBV5-4,TRBJ2-3,-,CASSVDGGYTDTQYF,TGTGCCAGCAGCGTGGACGGAGGGTACACAGATACGCAGTATTTT
-,TRBV5-1,TRBJ1-1,TRBD1,CASSLAGDRATEAFF,TGCGCCAGCAGCTTGGCGGGAGACAGGGCCACTGAAGCTTTCTTT